This passage covers 10 T cell receptor beta chains from one sample sequenced in a study of a mutant IDH1 vaccine in newly diagnosed glioma. Clones were sequenced by immunoSEQ multiplex PCR, and TCRdb holds only the in-frame ones, with some missing. The sample has under 40,000 clones, roughly three quarters seen once. The time point here: week 35, safety follow-up. Topical imiquimod was applied with each vaccine dose, which held 300 ug of mutant IDH1 20-mer peptide. Which antigens these TCRs recognize remains unknown. The input for sequencing was PBMCs, taken from a glioma patient whose treatment included an IDH1 peptide vaccine. Source of these receptors: a woman aged 40 to 49 with glioma.

This clone was counted a single time. This rearrangement joins TRBV6-5 to TRBJ2-7, with D possibly matching TRBD2 (5 bases). V lost 0 bases and J lost 7, with 10 bases in between. CDR1 and CDR2 (germline): MNHEY, SVGAGI. The CDR3 extends over 13 amino acids. CDR3 in DNA: TGTGCCAGCAGTTACTCCCCTTTAGCGGAGCAGTACTTC. This translates into CASSYSPLAEQYF.

This chain joins TRBV7-8 and TRBJ1-1, with D possibly being TRBD1 (5 bases). CDR3 size: 17 residues. Deletions cut 2 bases from V and 11 bases from J, with 27 bases between. Germline V gene lookup returns CDR1 SGHVS and CDR2 FQNEAQ. Here the CDR3 DNA reads TGTGCCAGCAGCTTATCTATTACGTTAGGCAAAGTCAGACAGGCTTTCTTT. It yields the protein CASSLSITLGKVRQAFF. Variable domain in full (rest from reference TRBV7-8 and TRBJ1-1): GAGVSQSPRYKVAKRGQDVALRCDPISGHVSLFWYQQALGQGPEFLTYFQNEAQLDKSGLPSDRFFAERPEGSVSTLKIQRTQQEDSAVYLCASSLSITLGKVRQAFFGQGTRLTVV.

In its sample, this clone was seen a few times. A junction end diverges from the germline sequence, so it may reflect a read error. The gene calls are TRBV19 and TRBJ1-1; 10 bases match TRBD1. This CDR3 spans 12 amino acids. The V gene's germline CDR1 is LNHDA and CDR2 SQIVND (reference sequence). The CDR3 protein is CASSIGGQGVLF. In DNA form, the CDR3 reads TGTGCCAGTAGTATAGGCGGACAGGGGGTTCTCTTT.

The chain combines TRBV11-3 with TRBJ1-1, with 8 bases lining up with TRBD1. The CDR3 is made up of 13 amino acids. The J segment lost 6 bases and the V segment lost 5 bases, leaving 5 bases of the junction unmatched. CDR1 is SGHNT, CDR2 YENEEA, per germline. The CDR3 DNA reads TGTGCCAGCAGCGCCGTGACAGGGGCTGAAGCTTTCTTT. Residues: CASSAVTGAEAFF.

This chain connects TRBV5-4 to TRBJ1-1; 7 positions agree with TRBD1. Germline assignment: CDR1 SGHNT and CDR2 YYREEE (reference sequence). There are 16 residues in the CDR3. The V gene end was trimmed by 4 bases and the J gene end by 1 base; junction bases not matched to a gene: 10. The CDR3 sequence is CASSPRGGSTNTEAFF. Here the CDR3 DNA reads TGTGCCAGCAGCCCACGAGGGGGCTCAACGAACACTGAAGCTTTCTTT.

The chain combines TRBV9 with TRBJ2-7; perhaps D is TRBD1 or TRBD2 (5 bases each). CDR1 is SGDLS and CDR2 is YYNGEE in the germline V gene. V was trimmed by 0 bases and J by 7 bases, leaving 14 bases between them. This CDR3 contains 14 residues. CDR3 nucleotide sequence: TGTGCCAGCAGCGTAGAAGCTAATGGGGGTGAGCAGTACTTC. This sequence encodes CASSVEANGGEQYF.

CDR3 protein: CASSAGWGQGLYEQYF. CDR3 nucleotide sequence: TGTGCCAGCAGCGCCGGCTGGGGACAGGGCCTTTACGAGCAGTACTTC. The chain combines TRBV9 with TRBJ2-7; 9 positions match TRBD1. The CDR3 is 16 residues long. The V and J ends lost 3 bases and 4 bases, in that order; junction bases with no gene match: 11. Germline V lookup: CDR1 SGDLS, CDR2 YYNGEE.

The chain employs TRBV2 and TRBJ1-2; no definite D call. Deletions cut 3 bases from V and 7 bases from J, with 15 bases between. The CDR3 is made up of 14 amino acids. Germline V gives CDR1 SNHLY, CDR2 FYNNEI. In DNA form, the CDR3 reads TGTGCCAGCAGTGATCTGGAAATTTGGATTGGCTACACCTTC. Translated, it gives CASSDLEIWIGYTF.

The rearrangement uses TRBV4-3 and TRBJ1-4; maybe TRBD1 (5 bases). Germline values: CDR1 LGHNA, CDR2 YSLEER. The germline V and J ends were trimmed by 4 bases and 2 bases, with 14 bases remaining between them. This CDR3 has 16 residues. This CDR3 reads CASSRLQGLTNEKLFF. CDR3 bases: TGCGCCAGCAGCCGCCTCCAGGGACTGACTAATGAAAAACTGTTTTTT.

This clone was detected once. This rearrangement joins TRBV19 to TRBJ2-2, with TRBD1 identical over 7 bases. This CDR3 has 15 amino acids. Trimming took 2 bases from V and 6 from J; bases not matched to a gene: 6. Per germline, CDR1 LNHDA and CDR2 SQIVND (reference sequence). CDR3 bases: TGTGCCAGTAGTATACCCGACAGGGATGCCGGGGAGCTGTTTTTT. It is translated as CASSIPDRDAGELFF. Full variable domain (remainder filled in from reference TRBV19 and TRBJ2-2): DGGITQSPKYLFRKEGQNVTLSCEQNLNHDAMYWYRQDPGQGLRLIYYSQIVNDFQKGDIAEGYSVSREKKESFPLTVTSAQKNPTAFYLCASSIPDRDAGELFFGEGSRLTVL.